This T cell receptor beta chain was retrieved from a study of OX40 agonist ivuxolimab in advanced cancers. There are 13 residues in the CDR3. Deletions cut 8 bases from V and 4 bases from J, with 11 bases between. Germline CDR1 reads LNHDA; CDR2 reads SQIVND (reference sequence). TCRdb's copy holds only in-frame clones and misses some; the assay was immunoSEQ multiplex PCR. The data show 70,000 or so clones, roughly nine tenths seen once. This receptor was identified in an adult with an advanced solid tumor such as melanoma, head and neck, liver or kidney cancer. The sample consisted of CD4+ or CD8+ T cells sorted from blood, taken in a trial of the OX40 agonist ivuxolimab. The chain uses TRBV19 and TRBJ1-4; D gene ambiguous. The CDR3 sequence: CASCGLNNEKLFF. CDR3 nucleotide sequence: TGTGCCAGTTGCGGACTGAATAATGAAAAACTGTTTTTT.